Shown below are 3 T cell receptor beta chains from a single sample sequenced in a study of T cell repertoires in cytomegalovirus infection. MiXCR was run by TCRdb on the reads, yielding one entry per CDR3 protein. The profile shows approximately 770,000 distinct CDR3 sequences, about 28% of them singletons. The antigens these receptors bind are not known. Sequencing used cultured CD8+ T cells from PBMCs, obtained from culture after CMV antigen stimulation. These receptors originate from a human donor in good health (CMV status not recorded). Some clones in this sample may be carry-over from other donors' samples.

The J gene is TRBJ2-3, the V gene TRBV5-5, with a weak D call TRBD2 (5 bases). Germline CDR1 SGHKS, CDR2 YYEKEE (reference sequence). The ends were cut back, 2 bases at V and 2 bases at J, with 24 bases in the middle. The CDR3 is 19 residues long. CDR3 region: CASSLRGYIKTAPTDTQYF. CDR3 bases: TGTGCCAGCAGCTTACGGGGATATATTAAGACGGCACCCACAGATACGCAGTATTTT.

This clonotype was picked up a small number of times. V and J are TRBV7-9 and TRBJ1-1; D remains unclear. Germline V gene sequence: CDR1 SEHNR, CDR2 FQNEAQ (reference sequence). The V gene lost 0 bases and the J gene lost 1 base, with 9 bases spanning the gap. The CDR3 runs 15 residues. The DNA of the CDR3 is TGTGCCAGCAGCTTAGCTCAATCCGCGAACACTGAAGCTTTCTTT. Its protein is CASSLAQSANTEAFF.

The rearrangement links TRBV15 to TRBJ1-4; TRBD1 agrees at 8 bases. This CDR3 comprises 15 residues. After removal of 3 bases from V and 3 bases from J, the junction contained 3 bases not matched to a gene. The germline CDR1 and CDR2 sequences are LNHNV and YYDKDF (reference sequence). CDR3 DNA sequence: TGTGCCACCAGCAGGAACAGGGGGGCTAATGAAAAACTGTTTTTT. Translation: CATSRNRGANEKLFF.